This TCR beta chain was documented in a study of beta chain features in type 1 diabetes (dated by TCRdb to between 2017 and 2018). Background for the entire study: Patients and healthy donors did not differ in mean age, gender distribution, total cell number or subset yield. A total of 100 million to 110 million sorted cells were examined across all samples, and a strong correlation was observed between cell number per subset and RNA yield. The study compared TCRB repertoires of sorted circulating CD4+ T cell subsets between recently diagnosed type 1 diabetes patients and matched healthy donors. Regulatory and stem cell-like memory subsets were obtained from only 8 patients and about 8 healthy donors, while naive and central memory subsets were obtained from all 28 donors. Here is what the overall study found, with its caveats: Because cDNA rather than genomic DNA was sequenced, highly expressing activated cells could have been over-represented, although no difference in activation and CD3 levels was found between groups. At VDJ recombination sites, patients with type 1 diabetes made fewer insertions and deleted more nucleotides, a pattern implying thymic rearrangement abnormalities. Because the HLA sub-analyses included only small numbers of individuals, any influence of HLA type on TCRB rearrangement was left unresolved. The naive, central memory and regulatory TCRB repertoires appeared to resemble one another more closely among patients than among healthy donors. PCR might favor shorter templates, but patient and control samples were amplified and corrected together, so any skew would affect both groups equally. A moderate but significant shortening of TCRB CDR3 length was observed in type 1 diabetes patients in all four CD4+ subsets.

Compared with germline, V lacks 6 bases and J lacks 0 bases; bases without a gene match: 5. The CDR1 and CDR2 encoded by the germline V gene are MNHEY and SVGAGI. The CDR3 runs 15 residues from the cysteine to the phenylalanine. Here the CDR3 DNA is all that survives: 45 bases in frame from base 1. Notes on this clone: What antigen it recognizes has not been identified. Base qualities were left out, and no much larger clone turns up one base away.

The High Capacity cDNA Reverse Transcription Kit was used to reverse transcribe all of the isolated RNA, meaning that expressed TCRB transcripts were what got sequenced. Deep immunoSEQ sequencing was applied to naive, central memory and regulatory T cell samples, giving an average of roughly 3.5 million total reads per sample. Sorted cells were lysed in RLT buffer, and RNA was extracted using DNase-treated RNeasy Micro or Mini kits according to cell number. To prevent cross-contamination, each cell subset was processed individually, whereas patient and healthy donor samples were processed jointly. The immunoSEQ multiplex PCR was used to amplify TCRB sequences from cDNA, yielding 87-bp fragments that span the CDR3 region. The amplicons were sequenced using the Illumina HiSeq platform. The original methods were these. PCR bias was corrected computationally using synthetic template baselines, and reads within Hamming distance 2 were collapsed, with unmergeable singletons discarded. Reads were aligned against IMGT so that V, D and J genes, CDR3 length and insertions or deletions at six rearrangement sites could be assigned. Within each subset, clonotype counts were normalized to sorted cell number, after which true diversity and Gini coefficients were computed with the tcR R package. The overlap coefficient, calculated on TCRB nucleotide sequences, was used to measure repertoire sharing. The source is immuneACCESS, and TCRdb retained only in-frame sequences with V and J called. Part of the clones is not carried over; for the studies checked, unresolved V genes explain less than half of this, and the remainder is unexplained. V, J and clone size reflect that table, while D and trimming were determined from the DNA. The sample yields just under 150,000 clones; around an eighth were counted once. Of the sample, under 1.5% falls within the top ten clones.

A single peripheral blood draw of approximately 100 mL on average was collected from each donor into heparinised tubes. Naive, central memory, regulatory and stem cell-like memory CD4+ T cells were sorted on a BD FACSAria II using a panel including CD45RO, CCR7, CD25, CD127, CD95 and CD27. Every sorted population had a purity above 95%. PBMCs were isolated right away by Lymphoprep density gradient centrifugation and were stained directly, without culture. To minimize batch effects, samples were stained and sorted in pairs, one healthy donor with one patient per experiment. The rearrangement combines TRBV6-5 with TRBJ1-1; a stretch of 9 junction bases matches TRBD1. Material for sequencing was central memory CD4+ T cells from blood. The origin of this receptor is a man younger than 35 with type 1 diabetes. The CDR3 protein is CASRRQGVMNTEAFF. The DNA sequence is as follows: TGTGCCAGCAGAAGACAGGGGGTTATGAACACTGAAGCTTTCTTT.